The 28 T cell receptor beta chains listed next were all sequenced from one sample in a study of T cells in women clearing cervical HPV infection. Sequencing was performed with immunoSEQ multiplex PCR; in TCRdb, only in-frame clones are kept and a portion is missing. The repertoire table contains tens of thousands of clones. Specimen: blood buffy coat. The source of these receptors is a woman aged 18 to 75 with a cervical HPV16 infection that either progressed to CIN3+ or cleared (not recorded which).

As for this clone: The CDR3 end falls 3 residues outside the read, so it is completed with the germline J gene. The chain employs TRBV7-8 and TRBJ2-5; D possibly corresponds to TRBD2 (6 bases). Looked up from germline, CDR1 is SGHVS and CDR2 is FQNEAQ. Trimming removed 3 bases at V and 3 bases at J, with 14 bases between. This CDR3 is 15 amino acids long. This chain's CDR3 is CASSFYGTGEETQYF. The DNA read from the CDR3 is TGTGCCAGCAGCTTTTACGGGACTGGGGAAGAGACC.

The CDR3 sequence is CASSLAGPSITEAFF. The CDR3 DNA, read in part, is TGTGCCAGCAGCTTAGCGGGCCCTTCTATCACTGAA. The chain carries TRBV7-2 and TRBJ1-1; unclear D gene. The read terminates 3 residues ahead of where the CDR3 ends, so the germline J gene completes it. The V gene lost 0 bases and the J gene lost 4 bases, with 12 bases spanning the gap. This CDR3 has 15 amino acids. Germline V CDR1 and CDR2: SGHTA, FQGNSA.

The sequenced part of the CDR3 DNA is TGCAGCGTTGACCGGACTAGCGAAGAGACG. Protein sequence: CSVDRTSEET. The complete CDR3 sequence is CSVDRTSEETQYF. J is TRBJ2-3 and V is TRBV29-1; 9 positions match TRBD2. Read sequence stops 3 residues before the CDR3 end, and the germline J gene provides the missing end. CDR1 and CDR2 from the germline V gene are SQVTM and ANQGSEA. The CDR3 totals 13 residues.

To note about this clone: The DNA ends 3 residues before the CDR3 does, and the rest of the CDR3 is filled in from the germline J gene. This chain links TRBV2 with TRBJ2-2, with D perhaps matching TRBD2 (6 bases). Germline CDR1 SNHLY, CDR2 FYNNEI. The CDR3 length is 14 residues. The V end was cut by 8 bases, the J end by 2 bases, with 12 bases between. The CDR3 sequence: CASRGGINTGELFF. The sequenced CDR3 bases are TGTGCCAGCCGGGGAGGAATTAACACCGGGGAG.

Concerning this clone: Read sequence stops 3 residues before the CDR3 end, and the germline J gene provides the missing end. The V call is TRBV5-1, the J call TRBJ2-1, with a tentative D call TRBD2 (6 bases). Germline loops: CDR1 SGHRS, CDR2 YFSETQ. The CDR3 runs 15 residues. V lost 1 base, J lost 4 bases, and 12 bases lay in between. The part of the CDR3 DNA that was read is TGCGCCAGCAGCTTGTGGGGGGAGGATTACAATGAG. Translating gives CASSLWGEDYNE. In full, the CDR3 reads CASSLWGEDYNEQFF. Complete variable domain (other parts from reference TRBV5-1 and TRBJ2-1): KAGVTQTPRYLIKTRGQQVTLSCSPISGHRSVSWYQQTPGQGLQFLFEYFSETQRNKGNFPGRFSGRQFSNSRSEMNVSTLELGDSALYLCASSLWGEDYNEQFFGPGTRLTVL.

As concerns this clone: The read finishes 3 residues shy of the CDR3 end, and the germline J gene is used to complete it. The chain employs TRBV5-4 and TRBJ1-1; tentatively, D is TRBD1 (5 bases). The CDR3 is made up of 14 amino acids. V lost 6 bases and J lost 1, with 13 bases in between. The V gene's germline CDR1 is SGHNT and CDR2 YYREEE (reference sequence). Incomplete CDR3 DNA: TGTGCCAGCACCACGACAGTGAGGAACACTGAA. As protein: CASTTTVRNTE. The whole CDR3 is CASTTTVRNTEAFF.

Notes on this clone: The read terminates 3 residues before the CDR3 end, so the remaining end is supplied by the germline J gene. The chain joins TRBV5-4 to TRBJ1-2, with D possibly TRBD1 on 6 matching bases. Germline loops: CDR1 SGHNT, CDR2 YYREEE (reference sequence). The CDR3 contains 13 residues. The CDR3 DNA, read in part, is TGTGCCAGCAGCGCCCTGGGAGGGGGAGGC. It codes for CASSALGGGG. The CDR3, in full, reads CASSALGGGGYTF.

As to this clone: The read falls 3 residues short of the CDR3 end, and the missing part is taken from the germline J gene. The gene calls are TRBV20-1 and TRBJ2-3; maybe TRBD2 (6 bases). V lost 6 bases to trimming and J lost 6 bases, with 16 bases between them. The germline gives CDR1 DFQATT, CDR2 SNEGSKA (reference sequence). The CDR3 length is 13 residues. Partial CDR3 DNA: TGCAGTGCAGGAGCGGGTATTGTGGATACG. Its translation: CSAGAGIVDT. The whole CDR3 is CSAGAGIVDTQYF.

On this clone: The CDR3 end lies 3 residues beyond the end of the read and is filled in from the germline J gene. This rearrangement joins TRBV11-3 to TRBJ1-2; D is possibly TRBD1 (6 bases). The CDR3 length is 13 residues. V lost 5 bases, J lost 1 base, and 8 bases lay in between. CDR1 SGHNT and CDR2 YENEEA come from the germline V gene. CDR3 in amino acids: CASSPDSNYGYTF. Partial CDR3 DNA: TGTGCCAGCAGCCCGGACAGTAACTATGGC.

In regard to this clone: The read finishes 3 residues shy of the CDR3 end, and the germline J gene is used to complete it. The V gene is TRBV18, the J gene TRBJ2-7; 8 bases fit TRBD1. V lost 4 bases and J lost 0; bases outside the gene matches: 2. Germline CDR1 is KGHSH and CDR2 is LQKENI. The CDR3 extends over 14 amino acids. The CDR3 region is CASSRGQDSYEQYF. The part of the CDR3 DNA that was read is TGTGCCAGCTCACGGGGACAGGACTCCTACGAG.

Details on this clone: The read ends 3 residues before the CDR3 terminus; that terminus is restored from the germline J gene. This chain uses TRBV7-3 with TRBJ1-2; the D gene is possibly TRBD1 (5 bases). This CDR3 contains 16 residues. Germline CDR1 is SGHTA and CDR2 is FQGTGA. CDR3 region: CASSLTVRGSTDTYTF. The CDR3 bases that were read are TGTGCCAGCAGCTTAACGGTGCGGGGGAGCACAGATACC.

The sequenced part of the CDR3 DNA is TGTGCCAGCAGCTTAGTCGATAAGGATGGC. This translates into CASSLVDKDG. The whole CDR3 sequence reads CASSLVDKDGYTF. This chain links TRBV7-9 with TRBJ1-2; D call uncertain. The CDR3 goes on 3 residues after the read ends, and that part is filled in from the germline J gene. V was pared by 1 base and J by 6 bases, with 9 bases between. Germline V CDR1 and CDR2: SEHNR, FQNEAQ (reference sequence). This CDR3 has 13 residues. The whole variable domain, filled in from reference TRBV7-9 and TRBJ1-2, reads DTGVSQNPRHKITKRGQNVTFRCDPISEHNRLYWYRQTLGQGPEFLTYFQNEAQLEKSRLLSDRFSAERPKGSFSTLEIQRTEQGDSAMYLCASSLVDKDGYTFGSGTRLTVV.

As for this clone: The CDR3 is cut off 3 residues early in the read; its end comes from the germline J gene. This sequence joins TRBV2 and TRBJ2-4, with D possibly TRBD2 on 7 matching bases. Germline loops: CDR1 SNHLY, CDR2 FYNNEI. This CDR3 is 15 amino acids long. This CDR3 reads CASSEQQGGLYGQYF. CDR3 DNA, as far as it was read: TGTGCCAGCAGTGAACAACAGGGAGGGTTGTATGGT.

A note on this clone: The read ends 3 residues early relative to the CDR3; the germline J gene fills the gap. This rearrangement joins TRBV5-1 to TRBJ2-2; 8 bases are shared with TRBD1. CDR1 is SGHRS, CDR2 YFSETQ, per germline. This CDR3 region has 19 residues. The CDR3 bases that were read are TGCGCCAGCAGCTTTCGGGGCAGGGGGCCGTTTTCTGGGGCCAACGTG. This encodes CASSFRGRGPFSGANV. The CDR3 reads in full as CASSFRGRGPFSGANVLFF.

A remark on this clone: The read finishes 3 residues shy of the CDR3 end, and the germline J gene is used to complete it. The chain is built from TRBV18 and TRBJ1-2; 7 bases line up with TRBD1. The CDR3 covers 15 residues. Germline loops: CDR1 KGHSH, CDR2 LQKENI. CDR3 in amino acids: CASSPWEGQHYDYTF. The CDR3 DNA, read in part, is TGTGCCAGCTCACCGTGGGAGGGACAGCATTACGAC.

Notes on this clone: The read terminates 3 residues ahead of where the CDR3 ends, so the germline J gene completes it. The V and J genes are TRBV5-8 and TRBJ2-4; D might be TRBD1 (5 bases). Per the germline V gene, CDR1 is SGHTS and CDR2 is YDEGEE. The CDR3 runs to 13 residues. CDR3 bases read: TGTGCCAGCAGCTTAAGGGGCAATCAGCCT. Translated: CASSLRGNQP. The whole CDR3 sequence reads CASSLRGNQPQYF.

In regard to this clone: The CDR3 is cut off 3 residues early in the read; its end comes from the germline J gene. The chain is built from TRBV6-2 or TRBV6-3 and TRBJ1-2; unclear D gene. The CDR3 is 15 residues long. The germline V gene has CDR1 MNHEY and CDR2 SVGEGT. Here the CDR3 reads CASSYPAAGYYDYTF. CDR3 DNA (partial): TGTGCCAGCAGTTATCCAGCGGCGGGGTACTACGAC.

Concerning this clone itself: The CDR3 is cut off 3 residues early in the read; its end comes from the germline J gene. The chain combines TRBV20-1 with TRBJ1-5; 8 positions agree with TRBD1. This CDR3 has 15 residues. In germline, CDR1 is DFQATT, CDR2 SNEGSKA (reference sequence). J lost 3 bases, V lost 6 bases, and 10 bases had no gene match. The CDR3 spells CSASLQGGYNQPQHF. The sequenced part of the CDR3 DNA is TGCAGTGCGTCCCTACAGGGGGGTTACAATCAGCCC.

In the case of this clone: The DNA ends 3 residues before the CDR3 does, and the rest of the CDR3 is filled in from the germline J gene. V usage is TRBV10-3 and J usage is TRBJ1-1; no firm D call. Germline V gene data show CDR1 as ENHRY and CDR2 as SYGVKD. The CDR3 loop spans 17 amino acids. Trimming took 0 bases from V and 5 from J, leaving 19 bases between them. The CDR3 loop is CAISESSWRLRSTEAFF. Incomplete CDR3 DNA: TGTGCCATCAGTGAGTCGTCATGGAGACTGAGGTCGACTGAA.

Worth noting for this clone: The CDR3 is cut off 3 residues early in the read; its end comes from the germline J gene. The chain employs TRBV6-2 or TRBV6-3 and TRBJ2-7; possibly TRBD1 for D (6 bases). CDR1 and CDR2 (germline): MNHEY, SVGEGT. Trimming shortened V by 6 bases and J by 2 bases, and 11 bases separated the two germline ends. The CDR3 totals 13 residues. This CDR3 reads CASSPDSPYEQYF. CDR3 DNA, as far as it was read: TGTGCCAGCAGCCCGGACAGCCCCTACGAG.

With respect to this clone: The read finishes 3 residues shy of the CDR3 end, and the germline J gene is used to complete it. The V call is TRBV5-6, the J call TRBJ2-2, with D possibly matching TRBD1 (6 bases). Trimming removed 5 bases from V and 4 bases from J, with 12 bases in between. CDR3 length: 14 amino acids. Germline V gene sequence: CDR1 SGHDT, CDR2 YYEEEE. This CDR3 reads CASRVDRSTGELFF. CDR3 DNA, as far as it was read: TGTGCCAGCAGGGTAGACAGGTCCACCGGGGAG. The whole variable domain, filled in from reference TRBV5-6 and TRBJ2-2, reads DAGVTQSPTHLIKTRGQQVTLRCSPKSGHDTVSWYQQALGQGPQFIFQYYEEEERQRGNFPDRFSGHQFPNYSSELNVNALLLGDSALYLCASRVDRSTGELFFGEGSRLTVL.

As concerns this clone: With the read ending 3 residues before the CDR3 end, the germline J gene is used to fill in that end. This chain uses TRBV12-3 or TRBV12-4 with TRBJ1-2; D is unclear. V was cut by 1 base and J by 4 bases, with 4 bases left in between. The CDR3 runs to 12 residues. The CDR3 DNA, read in part, is TGTGCCAGCAGTTTAGAGGTCTATGGC. Amino acid sequence: CASSLEVYG. The whole CDR3 protein is CASSLEVYGYTF.

Comment on this clone: The sequence runs out 3 residues before the end of the CDR3; the remainder is reconstructed from the germline J gene. The rearrangement links TRBV19 to TRBJ1-5; possible D gene TRBD1, 6 bases. The CDR3 has 13 residues. Trimming stripped 7 bases from V and 4 bases from J, with 11 bases between. Germline CDR1 and CDR2: LNHDA and SQIVND (reference sequence). CDR3 bases read: TGTGCCAGTATGGGGGCAGGAAATCAGCCC. It specifies CASMGAGNQP. Given in full, the CDR3 is CASMGAGNQPQHF.

About this clone: The read terminates 3 residues before the CDR3 end, so the remaining end is supplied by the germline J gene. The rearrangement uses TRBV5-1 and TRBJ2-5; possibly TRBD1 for D (6 bases). Per the germline V gene, CDR1 is SGHRS and CDR2 is YFSETQ. V was shortened by 0 bases and J by 2 bases, with 14 bases between the two germline ends. CDR3 length: 16 amino acids. The CDR3 bases that were read are TGCGCCAGCAGCTTGGCTTATTCAGGGACACAAGAGACC. Protein sequence: CASSLAYSGTQET. The full-length CDR3 reads as CASSLAYSGTQETQYF.

In regard to this clone: The read is 3 residues too short to cover the CDR3 end, so that end is filled in from the germline J gene. The chain has TRBV12-5 and TRBJ2-1; D is possibly TRBD1 (5 bases). Trimming removed 3 bases at V and 9 bases at J, with 12 bases between. Germline V CDR1 and CDR2: LGHNT, FRNRAP. CDR3 length equals 13 residues. The CDR3 reads CASGFPGLGEQFF. CDR3 bases read: TGTGCTAGTGGTTTCCCAGGGCTGGGTGAG.

With regard to this clone: The read ends 3 residues early relative to the CDR3; the germline J gene fills the gap. V usage is TRBV20-1 and J usage is TRBJ2-7; the D is unclear. Germline CDR1 reads DFQATT; CDR2 reads SNEGSKA (reference sequence). This CDR3 has 13 amino acids. V was trimmed by 2 bases and J by 1 base, leaving 9 bases between them. CDR3 DNA (partial): TGCAGTGCTAGAACTTATCTTTCCTACGAG. Protein product: CSARTYLSYE. The entire CDR3 sequence reads CSARTYLSYEQYF.

In the case of this clone: The read terminates 3 residues before the CDR3 end, so the remaining end is supplied by the germline J gene. The gene calls are TRBV19 and TRBJ1-4; D might be TRBD1 (5 bases). Germline values: CDR1 LNHDA, CDR2 SQIVND (reference sequence). This CDR3 is 14 amino acids long. Incomplete CDR3 DNA: TGTGCCAGTAACCAATCCGGGGGTAATTCACCA. The encoded protein is CASNQSGGNSP. The entire CDR3 protein is CASNQSGGNSPLFF.

About this clone itself: The CDR3 is cut off 3 residues early in the read; its end comes from the germline J gene. This sample includes further DNA sequences coding for the same CDR3. V is TRBV7-2 and J is TRBJ1-3, with D maybe TRBD1 (6 bases). Germline V gives CDR1 SGHTA, CDR2 FQGNSA. The CDR3 consists of 14 residues. Trimming stripped 5 bases from V and 7 bases from J, with 15 bases between. The CDR3 loop is CASSLRTEYNTIYF. Incomplete CDR3 DNA: TGTGCCAGCAGCCTTAGGACAGAGTACAACACC.